This T cell receptor (beta chain) was sequenced in a study of blood T cell repertoires in COVID-19. Study details: From the United States, Italy and Spain came samples of acute and convalescent COVID-19.

In the original processing: Amplifying reference gene primers gave estimates of nucleated cell counts. Clones were read by immunoSEQ multiplex PCR, and TCRdb kept only the in-frame ones, dropping some. V and J calls and clone size come straight from that table; D and trimming were deduced from the DNA. The profile shows under 200,000 clones, around 82% of them singletons. Trimming shortened V by 2 bases and J by 1 base, and 11 bases separated the two germline ends. The CDR3 is made up of 16 amino acids. The germline CDR1 and CDR2 sequences are WNHNN and SYGVQD (reference sequence). The clonotype comes from a woman of 80 years or more with acute or convalescent COVID-19. The gene calls are TRBV10-1 and TRBJ2-2, with unresolved D. Input material: peripheral blood. CDR3: CASSEMAGVNTGELFF. DNA of the CDR3: TGCGCCAGCAGTGAGATGGCAGGCGTGAACACCGGGGAGCTGTTTTTT.